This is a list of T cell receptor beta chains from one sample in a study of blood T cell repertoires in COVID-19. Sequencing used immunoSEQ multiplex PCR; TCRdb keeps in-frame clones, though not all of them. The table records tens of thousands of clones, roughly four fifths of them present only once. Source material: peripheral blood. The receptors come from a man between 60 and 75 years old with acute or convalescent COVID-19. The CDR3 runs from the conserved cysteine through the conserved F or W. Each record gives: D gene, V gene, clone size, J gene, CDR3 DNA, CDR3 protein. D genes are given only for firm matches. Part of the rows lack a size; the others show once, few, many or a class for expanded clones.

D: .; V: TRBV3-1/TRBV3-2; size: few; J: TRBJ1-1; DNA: TGTGCCAGCAGCCAACAGGGAGGGACTGAAGCTTTCTTT; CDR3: CASSQQGGTEAFF
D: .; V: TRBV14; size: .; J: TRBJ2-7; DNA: TGTGCCAGCAGCCAAGAAGGTCTCCGGGATTACTATTACTACGAGCAGTACTTC; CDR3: CASSQEGLRDYYYYEQYF
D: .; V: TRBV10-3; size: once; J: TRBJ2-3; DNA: TGTGCCATCAGTGCGGGGAACACAGATACGCAGTATTTT; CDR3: CAISAGNTDTQYF
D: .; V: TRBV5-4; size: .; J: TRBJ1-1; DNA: TGTGCCAGCAGCAAGTCAGACTTGGGTGTCACTGAAGCTTTCTTT; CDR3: CASSKSDLGVTEAFF
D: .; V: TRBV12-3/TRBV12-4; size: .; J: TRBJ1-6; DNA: TGTGCCAGCAGTCGAGATTCACCCCTCCACTTT; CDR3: CASSRDSPLHF
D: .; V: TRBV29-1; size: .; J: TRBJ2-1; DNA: TGCAGCGGGGCCTCTGGTTCCTACAATGAGCAGTTCTTC; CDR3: CSGASGSYNEQFF
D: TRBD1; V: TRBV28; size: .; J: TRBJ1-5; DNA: TGTGCCACCACCCCCCGGGACAGGGCGATTCAGCCCCAGCATTTT; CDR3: CATTPRDRAIQPQHF
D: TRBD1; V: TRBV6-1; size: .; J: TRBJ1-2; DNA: TGTGCCAGCAGTGAAGGTGGGGCAGGGGGTTACTATGGCTACACCTTC; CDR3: CASSEGGAGGYYGYTF
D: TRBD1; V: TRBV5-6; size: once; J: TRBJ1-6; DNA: TGTGCCAGCAGCCTAACCGGGACAGGGAATTCACCCCTCCACTTT; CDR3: CASSLTGTGNSPLHF
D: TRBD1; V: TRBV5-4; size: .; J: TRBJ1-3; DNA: TGTGCCAGCTCCAGGGACAGTTCAGAAAACACCATATATTTT; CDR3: CASSRDSSENTIYF
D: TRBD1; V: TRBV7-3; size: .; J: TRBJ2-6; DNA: TGTGCCAGCCGACAGGCAGGGGGCGGGGATGGGGCCAACGTCCTGACTTTC; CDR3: CASRQAGGGDGANVLTF
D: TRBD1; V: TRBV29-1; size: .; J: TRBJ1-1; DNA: TGCAGCGGTGGGACAGGGCGGGGAGCTTTCTTT; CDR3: CSGGTGRGAFF
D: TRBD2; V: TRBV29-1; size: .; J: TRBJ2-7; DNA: TGCAGCGTTATATCCTCTAGCGGAGTTTCCTACGAGCAGTACTTC; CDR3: CSVISSSGVSYEQYF
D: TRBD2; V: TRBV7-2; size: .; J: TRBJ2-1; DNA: TGTGCCAGCAGCTTCCTAAGTACTAGCGGGATCTACAATGAGCAGTTCTTC; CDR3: CASSFLSTSGIYNEQFF
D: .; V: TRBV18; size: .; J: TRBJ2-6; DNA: TGTGCCAGCTCACCAGGGACGGGGGCTGGGGCCAACGTCCTGACTTTC; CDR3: CASSPGTGAGANVLTF
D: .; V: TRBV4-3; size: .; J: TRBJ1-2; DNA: TGCGCCAGCAGCCAAGACTTTGTCAGGCCCGAAGGAGGCTACACCTTC; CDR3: CASSQDFVRPEGGYTF
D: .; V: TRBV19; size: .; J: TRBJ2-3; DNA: TGTGCCAGTAGTATAAGCCTAGCGTATACAGATACGCAGTATTTT; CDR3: CASSISLAYTDTQYF
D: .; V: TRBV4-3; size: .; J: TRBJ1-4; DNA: TGCGCCAGCAGCCAAGATTCCCTTCTCGGGACAAATAATGAAAAACTGTTTTTT; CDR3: CASSQDSLLGTNNEKLFF
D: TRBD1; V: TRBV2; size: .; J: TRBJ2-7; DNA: TGTGCCAGCAGGGAACAGGGGTACGAGCAGTACTTC; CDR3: CASREQGYEQYF
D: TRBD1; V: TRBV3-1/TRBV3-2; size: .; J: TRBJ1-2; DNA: TGTGCCAGCAGCCCTTCCGGGACAGGGGGGGCTGGCTACACCTTC; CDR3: CASSPSGTGGAGYTF
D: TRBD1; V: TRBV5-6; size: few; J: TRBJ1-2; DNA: TGTGCCAGCAGCCGGACAGGGGCCTATGGCTACACCTTC; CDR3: CASSRTGAYGYTF
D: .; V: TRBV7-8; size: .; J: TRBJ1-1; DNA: TGTGCCAGCAGCTTAGAGGGGTACCACACTGAAGCTTTCTTT; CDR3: CASSLEGYHTEAFF
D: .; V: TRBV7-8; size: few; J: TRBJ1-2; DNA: TGTGCCAGCAGCTTCGGACCCGGGGGGGCGATAGGCGGCTACACCTTC; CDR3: CASSFGPGGAIGGYTF
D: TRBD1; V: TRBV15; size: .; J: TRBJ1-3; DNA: TGTGCCACCAGCAGAGATTTACCGGGACAGGGGTTCTCTGGAAACACCATATATTTT; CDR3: CATSRDLPGQGFSGNTIYF
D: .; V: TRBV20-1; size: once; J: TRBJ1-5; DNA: TGCAGTGCTAGTAGCTTAACAGGGACGTCTAGCAATCAGCCCCAGCATTTT; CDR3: CSASSLTGTSSNQPQHF
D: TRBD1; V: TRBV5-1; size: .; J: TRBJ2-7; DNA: TGCGCCAGCAGCTTACAATTGACAGGGGGCTCCTCCTACGAGCAGTACTTC; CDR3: CASSLQLTGGSSYEQYF
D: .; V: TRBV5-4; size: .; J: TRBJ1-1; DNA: TGTGCCAGCAGCACCTCTAGGTCTGAAGCTTTCTTT; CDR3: CASSTSRSEAFF
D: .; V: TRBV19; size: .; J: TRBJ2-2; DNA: TGTGCCAGTAGGGTCCAGATGAACACCGGGGAGCTGTTTTTT; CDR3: CASRVQMNTGELFF
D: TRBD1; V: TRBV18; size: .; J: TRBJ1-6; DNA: TGTGCCAGCTCACCGGCCGGGACAGAAAATTCACCCCTCCACTTT; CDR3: CASSPAGTENSPLHF
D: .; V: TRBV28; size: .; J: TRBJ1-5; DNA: TGTGCCAGCAGTTTATCTGTGACAGCCGTGTTGGATCAGCCCCAGCATTTT; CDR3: CASSLSVTAVLDQPQHF
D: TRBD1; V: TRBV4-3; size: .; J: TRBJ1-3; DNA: TGCGCCAGCAGCCAAGAGGGACAGGCCGGAAACACCATATATTTT; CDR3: CASSQEGQAGNTIYF
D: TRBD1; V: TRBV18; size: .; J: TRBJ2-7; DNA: TGTGCCAGCTCACCAACAGGGGCCTACGAGCAGTACTTC; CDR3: CASSPTGAYEQYF
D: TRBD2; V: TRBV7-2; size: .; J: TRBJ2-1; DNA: TGTGCCAGCAGCTTAGGGGCAGCGGGAGCCTACAATGAGCAGTTCTTC; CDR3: CASSLGAAGAYNEQFF
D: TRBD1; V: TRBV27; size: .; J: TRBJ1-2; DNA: TGTGCCAGCAGCTCCGGTTTTAGTCAGGGGGCAGGCTACACCTTC; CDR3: CASSSGFSQGAGYTF
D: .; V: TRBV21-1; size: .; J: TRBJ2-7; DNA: TGTGCCAGCAGCAAAGTGTGCGCCACCGGGTCCTACGAGCAGTACTTC; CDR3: CASSKVCATGSYEQYF
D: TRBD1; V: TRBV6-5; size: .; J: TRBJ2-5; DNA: TGTGCCAGCAGTTTGAGGGGACAGGGGGAGACCCAGTACTTC; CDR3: CASSLRGQGETQYF
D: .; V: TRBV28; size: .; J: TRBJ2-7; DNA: TGTGCCAGCAGGCGGGGTGGGGGTGCGACCTACGAGCAGTACTTC; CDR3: CASRRGGGATYEQYF
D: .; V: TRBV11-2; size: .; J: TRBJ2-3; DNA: TGTGCCAGCAGCGCCTCAGGGGAAGATACGCAGTATTTT; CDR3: CASSASGEDTQYF
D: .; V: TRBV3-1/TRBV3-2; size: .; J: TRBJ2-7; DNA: TGTGCCAGCGGGTACGGGTCCCTCTACGAGCAGTACTTC; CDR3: CASGYGSLYEQYF
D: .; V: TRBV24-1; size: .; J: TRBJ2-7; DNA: TGTGCCACCAGTGACTCCTCAGGGGGGTTTGAGCAGTACTTC; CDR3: CATSDSSGGFEQYF
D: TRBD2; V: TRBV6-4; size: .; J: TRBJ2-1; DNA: TGTGCCAGCAGTGAAGGGACTAGCGGGAGACCCCCCTACAATGAGCAGTTCTTC; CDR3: CASSEGTSGRPPYNEQFF
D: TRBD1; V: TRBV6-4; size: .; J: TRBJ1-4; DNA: TGTGCCAGCAGTGACTCCGACAGGGGAGGAGAAAAACTGTTTTTT; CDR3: CASSDSDRGGEKLFF
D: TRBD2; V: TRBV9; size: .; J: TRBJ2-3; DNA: TGTGCCAGCAGCGAGACCCCTTGGACTAGCGGGAGAGGGACAGATACGCAGTATTTT; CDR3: CASSETPWTSGRGTDTQYF
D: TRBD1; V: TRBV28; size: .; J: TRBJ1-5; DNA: TGTGCCAGCATTATCGGGACAGGGAATCAGCCCCAGCATTTT; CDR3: CASIIGTGNQPQHF
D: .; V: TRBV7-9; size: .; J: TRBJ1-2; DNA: TGTGCCAGCAGTAGACGGGAGGACTATGGCTACACCTTC; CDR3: CASSRREDYGYTF
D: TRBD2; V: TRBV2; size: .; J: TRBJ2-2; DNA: TGTGCCAGCAGCGCGGGACTAACCGGGGAGCTGTTTTTT; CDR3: CASSAGLTGELFF
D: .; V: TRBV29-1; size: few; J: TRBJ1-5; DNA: TGCAGCGTTTCCGGGGGGCCCGGGGATCAACCCCAGCATTTT; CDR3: CSVSGGPGDQPQHF
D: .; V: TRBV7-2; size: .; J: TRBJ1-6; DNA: TGTGCCAGCAGCTTACTCTTAAGCCCTAATTCACCCCTCCACTTT; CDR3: CASSLLLSPNSPLHF
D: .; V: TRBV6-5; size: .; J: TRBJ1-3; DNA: TGTGCCAGCAGTTATAGCACTATCTCTGGAAACACCATATATTTT; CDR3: CASSYSTISGNTIYF
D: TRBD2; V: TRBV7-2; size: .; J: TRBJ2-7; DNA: TGTGCCAGCAGCGAAGCGGGGACCCCGCCCTACGAGCAGTACTTC; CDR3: CASSEAGTPPYEQYF